The 22 T cell receptor beta chains reported below all come from one sample, sequenced in a study of blood T cell repertoires in COVID-19. Repertoires were generated with immunoSEQ multiplex PCR, while TCRdb's copy carries only in-frame clones and drops some. The sample shows 200,000 to 250,000 clones, approximately 85% of them seen only once. The sequencing sample was made of PBMCs or T cells enriched from blood (not recorded which). These receptors all come from a woman in her forties or fifties with acute COVID-19.

The chain joins TRBV4-2 to TRBJ1-4; perhaps TRBD1 as D (5 bases). CDR1 and CDR2 (germline): LGHNA, YNFKEQ. The CDR3 runs to 15 residues. The V end was cut by 7 bases, the J end by 5 bases, with 17 bases between. The CDR3 DNA follows: TGTGCCAGCACCCCCAACGGGGGGGGAAATGAAAAACTGTTTTTT. Translating gives CASTPNGGGNEKLFF.

CDR3 amino acids: CASSLGAENYGYTF. The CDR3 region has the DNA TGTGCCAGCAGCTTAGGGGCAGAGAACTATGGCTACACCTTC. V usage is TRBV7-6 and J usage is TRBJ1-2; D is ambiguous. Germline CDR1 reads SGHVS; CDR2 reads FNYEAQ. Trimming removed 1 base from V and 2 bases from J, with 8 bases in between. This CDR3 is built from 14 residues.

This chain joins TRBV7-9 and TRBJ2-7; 8 bases match TRBD2. Trimming at V came to 1 base and at J to 2 bases, leaving 4 bases not matched to a gene. CDR1 is SEHNR, CDR2 FQNEAQ, per germline (reference sequence). This CDR3 is 15 amino acids long. The DNA for the CDR3 is TGTGCCAGCAGCTTAGAGGTAGCGGGGACCTACGAGCAGTACTTC. Encoded protein: CASSLEVAGTYEQYF. Variable domain in full (rest from reference TRBV7-9 and TRBJ2-7): DTGVSQNPRHKITKRGQNVTFRCDPISEHNRLYWYRQTLGQGPEFLTYFQNEAQLEKSRLLSDRFSAERPKGSFSTLEIQRTEQGDSAMYLCASSLEVAGTYEQYFGPGTRLTVT.

The V and J genes are TRBV18 and TRBJ1-2; D gene ambiguous. CDR3 length equals 14 residues. Germline V gene sequence: CDR1 KGHSH, CDR2 LQKENI. The V end lost 3 bases, the J end lost 2 bases, and 10 bases lay between the germline ends. The CDR3 nucleotides are TGTGCCAGCTCACCCGAGGAAGGAAACTATGGCTACACCTTC. Its protein is CASSPEEGNYGYTF.

The chain links TRBV19 to TRBJ1-4; TRBD1 agrees at 7 bases. The CDR3 covers 15 residues. Losses at the gene ends were 2 bases for V and 7 bases for J; bases not matched to a gene: 7. The germline gives CDR1 LNHDA, CDR2 SQIVND (reference sequence). CDR3 in amino acids: CASSIRGGLGEKLFF. CDR3 nucleotide sequence: TGTGCCAGTAGTATAAGAGGGGGCCTCGGTGAAAAACTGTTTTTT. The whole variable domain, filled in from reference TRBV19 and TRBJ1-4, reads DGGITQSPKYLFRKEGQNVTLSCEQNLNHDAMYWYRQDPGQGLRLIYYSQIVNDFQKGDIAEGYSVSREKKESFPLTVTSAQKNPTAFYLCASSIRGGLGEKLFFGSGTQLSVL.

The genes are TRBV7-9 and TRBJ1-3, with D maybe TRBD1 (5 bases). In germline, CDR1 is SEHNR, CDR2 FQNEAQ (reference sequence). The CDR3 contains 15 residues. V lost 5 bases, J lost 2 bases, and 13 bases lay in between. The CDR3 bases are TGTGCCAGCAGCCTATCCTCAGGGACTGGAAACACCATATATTTT. This codes for CASSLSSGTGNTIYF. Drawing the rest from reference TRBV7-9 and TRBJ1-3, the complete variable domain is DTGVSQNPRHKITKRGQNVTFRCDPISEHNRLYWYRQTLGQGPEFLTYFQNEAQLEKSRLLSDRFSAERPKGSFSTLEIQRTEQGDSAMYLCASSLSSGTGNTIYFGEGSWLTVV.

The chain has TRBV5-1 and TRBJ2-7; 12 nucleotides agree with TRBD2. Losses at the gene ends were 2 bases for V and 5 bases for J; bases not matched to a gene: 8. Per germline, CDR1 SGHRS and CDR2 YFSETQ. The CDR3 is made up of 16 amino acids. CDR3 DNA: TGCGCCAGCAGCTTACTAGCGGGGGGCCCTCTCCACGAGCAGTACTTC. Its translation is CASSLLAGGPLHEQYF.

The rearrangement links TRBV6-2 or TRBV6-3 to TRBJ2-3; a weak D match, TRBD2 (6 bases). V dropped 4 bases and J dropped 5 bases, with 16 bases sitting between them. CDR3 length equals 15 residues. CDR1 is MNHEY, CDR2 SVGEGT, per germline. CDR3 in amino acids: CASSSPAGPRDTQYF. CDR3 DNA sequence: TGTGCCAGCAGTTCCCCAGCGGGCCCTAGAGATACGCAGTATTTT.

The chain employs TRBV3-1 (or the pseudogene TRBV3-2) and TRBJ1-6; TRBD1 might be the D (6 bases). V was clipped by 4 bases and J by 8 bases, with 12 bases between them. This CDR3 is built from 14 residues. CDR1 is LGHDT and CDR2 is YNNKEL in the germline V gene (reference sequence). The CDR3 is CASSPQGGDSPLHF. CDR3 in DNA: TGTGCCAGCAGCCCTCAAGGGGGTGATTCACCCCTCCACTTT.

The chain uses TRBV5-1 and TRBJ2-3; 7 bases align to TRBD1. The ends lost 3 bases at V and 0 bases at J; junction bases unmatched: 1. The CDR3 spans 14 residues. Germline CDR1 SGHRS, CDR2 YFSETQ. The CDR3 loop reads CASSSDRSTDTQYF. The CDR3 DNA follows: TGCGCCAGCAGCTCGGACAGGAGCACAGATACGCAGTATTTT.

J is TRBJ1-1 and V is TRBV30; 8 nucleotides line up with TRBD1. The V segment lost 1 base and the J segment 3 bases; nucleotides outside the gene matches: 1. Germline lookup yields CDR1 GTSNPN and CDR2 SVGIG (reference sequence). CDR3 size: 13 residues. DNA for the CDR3: TGTGCCTGGAGTGAGACAGGGGACACTGAAGCTTTCTTT. Encoded protein: CAWSETGDTEAFF.

V gene TRBV5-5 combines with J gene TRBJ2-2, with 8 bases matching TRBD1. CDR1 is SGHKS, CDR2 YYEKEE, per germline (reference sequence). J lost 4 bases, V lost 4 bases, and 3 bases had no gene match. The length of the CDR3 is 14 residues. The CDR3 DNA reads as TGTGCCAGCAGCATGACAGGGGTCACCGGGGAGCTGTTTTTT. It codes for CASSMTGVTGELFF.

About this clone: A much more abundant neighbour one base away suggests this may be a read error. The chain uses TRBV7-8 and TRBJ1-2; 8 nucleotides match TRBD1. CDR1 SGHVS and CDR2 FQNEAQ come from the germline V gene. Trimming at V came to 6 bases and at J to 4 bases, leaving 4 bases not matched to a gene. This CDR3 contains 13 residues. CDR3 residues: CASSRDRIYGYTF. The CDR3 DNA sequence: TGTGCCAGCAGTCGGGACAGGATCTATGGCTACACCTTC.

The J gene is TRBJ1-6, the V gene TRBV29-1; D gene uncertain. Trimming took 4 bases from V and 2 from J, leaving 15 bases between them. The germline CDR1 and CDR2 sequences are SQVTM and ANQGSEA. The CDR3 is 16 residues long. The CDR3 is CSVVGRTTTYNSPLHF. The DNA of the CDR3 is TGCAGCGTTGTCGGGCGGACTACCACCTATAATTCACCCCTCCACTTT.

The chain combines TRBV9 with TRBJ1-3, with TRBD1 as a possible D gene (6 bases). The CDR3 contains 15 residues. Looked up from germline, CDR1 is SGDLS and CDR2 is YYNGEE. V was pared by 4 bases and J by 6 bases, with 17 bases between. The CDR3 is CASSPRQGQTNTIYF. In DNA, the CDR3 is TGTGCCAGCAGCCCTCGGCAGGGGCAAACAAACACCATATATTTT.

The chain combines TRBV12-3 or TRBV12-4 with TRBJ2-5, with a possible D match to TRBD2 (5 bases). The CDR3 spans 13 residues. Trimming took 6 bases from V and 3 from J, leaving 11 bases between them. The CDR3, as DNA: TGTGCCAGCAGAGATAGCGTGGAAGAGACCCAGTACTTC. It codes for CASRDSVEETQYF.

The chain employs TRBV6-1 and TRBJ1-2; D perhaps matches TRBD1 (5 bases). V dropped 0 bases and J dropped 4 bases, with 15 bases sitting between them. Germline V CDR1 and CDR2: MNHNS, SASEGT. The CDR3 contains 16 residues. The DNA for the CDR3 is TGTGCCAGCAGTGAAGCGTCGGGGGGGAGCGGCTATGGCTACACCTTC. Translation: CASSEASGGSGYGYTF.

This clone was observed a handful of times. V gene TRBV7-8 combines with J gene TRBJ1-2; tentatively, D is TRBD1 (5 bases). The CDR3 totals 19 residues. Trimming took 5 bases from V and 6 from J, leaving 31 bases between them. Germline-derived CDR1 and CDR2 are SGHVS and FQNEAQ. The CDR3 loop is CASSPFSRIRAGNIHGYTF. The CDR3 region has the DNA TGTGCCAGCAGCCCCTTCTCTCGTATTAGGGCAGGGAATATCCATGGCTACACCTTC.

The rearrangement joins TRBV7-9 to TRBJ1-1; D uncertain. Deletions cut 5 bases from V and 11 bases from J, with 21 bases between. The CDR3 length is 14 residues. CDR1 is SEHNR and CDR2 is FQNEAQ in the germline V gene (reference sequence). The CDR3 protein is CASSRLAGMVWAFF. CDR3 nucleotides: TGTGCCAGCAGCCGCCTCGCGGGCATGGTTTGGGCTTTCTTT.

V and J are TRBV3-1 (or the pseudogene TRBV3-2) and TRBJ1-2; 7 bases fit TRBD1. Germline assignment: CDR1 LGHDT and CDR2 YNNKEL (reference sequence). The CDR3 sequence is 15 residues long. V dropped 6 bases and J dropped 0; count of bases not matched to a gene: 7. This CDR3 is CASSLRQGANYGYTF. The CDR3, as DNA: TGTGCCAGCAGTCTGAGACAGGGAGCTAACTATGGCTACACCTTC.

In DNA form, the CDR3 reads TGTGCCAGCAGTTTAGGAGCTCTCGGGCCCCAGCATTTT. Encoded protein: CASSLGALGPQHF. This chain joins TRBV12-3 or TRBV12-4 and TRBJ1-5; D remains unclear. The CDR3 runs to 13 residues. Trimming removed 1 base at V and 9 bases at J, with 10 bases between.

V gene TRBV5-4 combines with J gene TRBJ1-6, with 9 bases fitting TRBD1. CDR3 size: 15 residues. The trim removed 4 bases at V and 10 bases at J, leaving 9 bases unmatched. The V gene's germline CDR1 is SGHNT and CDR2 YYREEE (reference sequence). The CDR3 protein is CASSQGQGRGSPLHF. The CDR3 bases are TGTGCCAGCAGCCAAGGACAGGGGAGAGGATCACCCCTCCACTTT.